Shown below are 17 T cell receptor beta chains from a single sample sequenced in a study of T cell changes during pregnancy in multiple sclerosis (dated by TCRdb to between 2018 and 2021). Library method: the immunoSEQ multiplex PCR assay. Imported from immuneACCESS, the table was reduced by TCRdb to in-frame sequences with V and J called. These copies leave out some clones; in studies compared against another copy, an unresolved V gene accounts for under half, and the cause of the remainder is not known. Recorded for this sample are around 30,000 clones; approximately 86% of them occurred a single time. Of the sample, roughly 9.7% is held by the ten largest clones. The material sequenced was CD8+ T cells from peripheral blood mononuclear cells, taken in the first trimester of pregnancy. The receptors here all came from a female donor with multiple sclerosis, enrolled in a pregnancy study.

V gene TRBV4-3 combines with J gene TRBJ1-2; D gene unclear. Per germline, CDR1 LGHNA and CDR2 YSLEER. The CDR3 spans 15 residues. V was pared by 4 bases and J by 7 bases, with 19 bases between. The DNA of the CDR3 is TGCGCCAGCAGCCGGTTGGAGGGCGACTCGAGTGGCTACACCTTC. This sequence encodes CASSRLEGDSSGYTF.

This clone was seen just once. The chain joins TRBV7-6 to TRBJ2-3; D is undetermined. Germline lookup yields CDR1 SGHVS and CDR2 FNYEAQ. V lost 5 bases to trimming and J lost 0 bases, with 12 bases between them. The CDR3 has 15 residues. CDR3 in DNA: TGTGCCAGCAGCCGCGGTCGCACTAGCACAGATACGCAGTATTTT. This gives the protein CASSRGRTSTDTQYF.

A few counts support this clone. The chain links TRBV27 to TRBJ1-1, with D maybe TRBD1 (6 bases). The germline V gene has CDR1 MNHEY and CDR2 SMNVEV (reference sequence). This CDR3 is 14 amino acids long. V was pared by 2 bases and J by 0 bases, with 7 bases between. DNA of the CDR3: TGTGCCAGCAGTTTACAGGGGATGAACACTGAAGCTTTCTTT. Translating it yields CASSLQGMNTEAFF.

This chain joins TRBV28 and TRBJ1-1, with D perhaps TRBD1 (5 bases). Trimming took 3 bases from V and 3 from J, leaving 17 bases between them. The CDR3 is made up of 16 amino acids. Looked up from germline, CDR1 is MDHEN and CDR2 is SYDVKM. CDR3 DNA sequence: TGTGCCAGCAGTTTTCAGGGTAATGGTCGTGACACTGAAGCTTTCTTT. Protein product: CASSFQGNGRDTEAFF.

This chain joins TRBV7-9 and TRBJ2-1; D is unresolved. The CDR3 consists of 12 residues. Germline V lookup: CDR1 SEHNR, CDR2 FQNEAQ (reference sequence). V shed 8 bases and J shed 9 bases, with 14 bases lying between them. The CDR3 region has the DNA TGTGCCAGCCACGCTGTATTCGGTGAGCAGTTCTTC. Translated: CASHAVFGEQFF.

This clone was seen once. The V gene is TRBV27, the J gene TRBJ1-1; 8 bases line up with TRBD1. Germline V gene sequence: CDR1 MNHEY, CDR2 SMNVEV (reference sequence). This CDR3 has 14 amino acids. V gave up 6 bases and J gave up 1 base; unmatched junction bases: 4. The chain's CDR3 is CASRDGTGNTEAFF. CDR3 in DNA: TGTGCCAGCAGAGACGGGACAGGGAACACTGAAGCTTTCTTT.

The rearrangement links TRBV7-9 to TRBJ2-3; D might be TRBD1 (5 bases). Germline V gene sequence: CDR1 SEHNR, CDR2 FQNEAQ (reference sequence). Trimming took off 7 bases at V and 6 bases at J, with 20 bases between the two ends. The CDR3 totals 15 residues. CDR3 nucleotides: TGTGCCAGCACCCGAGACCCCGAAGCAGGGGATACGCAGTATTTT. It codes for CASTRDPEAGDTQYF. The variable domain in full, completed from reference TRBV7-9 and TRBJ2-3, reads DTGVSQNPRHKITKRGQNVTFRCDPISEHNRLYWYRQTLGQGPEFLTYFQNEAQLEKSRLLSDRFSAERPKGSFSTLEIQRTEQGDSAMYLCASTRDPEAGDTQYFGPGTRLTVL.

In DNA, the CDR3 is TGTGCCAGCAGAACGAATACAGGGCGCTCTGGAAACACCATATATTTT. It is translated as CASRTNTGRSGNTIYF. This chain uses TRBV28 with TRBJ1-3; D is possibly TRBD1 (6 bases). This CDR3 is built from 16 residues. Trimming took 6 bases from V and 0 from J, leaving 15 bases between them. The germline CDR1 and CDR2 sequences are MDHEN and SYDVKM.

CDR3 protein: CASSWTGEVFQPQHF. CDR3 DNA sequence: TGTGCCAGCAGCTGGACAGGGGAAGTATTTCAGCCCCAGCATTTT. The V gene is TRBV28, the J gene TRBJ1-5; 9 bases agree with TRBD1. CDR1 is MDHEN and CDR2 is SYDVKM in the germline V gene. The CDR3 covers 15 residues. Unmatched junction bases numbered 9, after V lost 6 bases and J lost 6 bases.

The chain combines TRBV7-9 with TRBJ2-7; D is unresolved. Germline V gene data show CDR1 as SEHNR and CDR2 as FQNEAQ (reference sequence). This CDR3 has 14 residues. Deletions cut 2 bases from V and 0 bases from J, with 8 bases between. This CDR3 reads CASSLSYSSYEQYF. CDR3 in DNA: TGTGCCAGCAGCTTATCCTACAGCTCCTACGAGCAGTACTTC.

The chain is built from TRBV15 and TRBJ2-1; possibly TRBD1 for D (5 bases). CDR1 and CDR2 (germline): LNHNV, YYDKDF (reference sequence). There are 16 residues in the CDR3. V was pared by 3 bases and J by 6 bases, with 18 bases between. CDR3 sequence: CATSRLGAGGLNEQFF. The CDR3 DNA follows: TGTGCCACCAGCAGGCTTGGGGCAGGCGGTCTCAATGAGCAGTTCTTC.

This rearrangement joins TRBV25-1 to TRBJ2-1, with 11 bases aligning to TRBD1. Germline V gene sequence: CDR1 MGHDK, CDR2 SYGVNS. This CDR3 region has 16 residues. The V and J ends lost 3 bases and 7 bases, in that order; junction bases with no gene match: 8. CDR3 DNA: TGTGCCAGCAGTGATTCGGACAGGGGGCTCTGGAATGAGCAGTTCTTC. This codes for CASSDSDRGLWNEQFF.

The chain employs TRBV11-3 and TRBJ1-5, with TRBD1 as a possible D gene (6 bases). The CDR3 is 14 amino acids. Trimming left V 2 bases short and J 3 bases short, with 8 bases between. Germline loops: CDR1 SGHNT, CDR2 YENEEA. The CDR3 protein is CASSLSGDNQPQHF. CDR3 DNA: TGTGCCAGCAGCTTATCAGGGGACAATCAGCCCCAGCATTTT.

The V and J genes are TRBV13 and TRBJ1-1; D unclear. This CDR3 contains 15 residues. Per germline, CDR1 PRHDT and CDR2 FYEKMQ (reference sequence). The germline V and J ends were trimmed by 0 bases and 2 bases, with 10 bases remaining between them. The CDR3 region has the DNA TGTGCCAGCAGCTTAGGCATAGGAGAAAACACTGAAGCTTTCTTT. This codes for CASSLGIGENTEAFF.

This chain uses TRBV6-1 with TRBJ2-3; TRBD2 matches at 14 bases. CDR1 is MNHNS and CDR2 is SASEGT in the germline V gene. J was trimmed by 1 base and V by 6 bases; bases with no gene match: 0. There are 15 residues in the CDR3. The DNA for the CDR3 is TGTGCCAGCAGGGGACTAGCGGGGGGCACAGATACGCAGTATTTT. Translation: CASRGLAGGTDTQYF.

This chain joins TRBV7-2 and TRBJ2-2; no reliable D call. The CDR3 runs 12 residues. The germline CDR1 and CDR2 sequences are SGHTA and FQGNSA. V dropped 7 bases and J dropped 6 bases, with 9 bases sitting between them. The CDR3 here is CASNGWAGELFF. The DNA of the CDR3 is TGTGCCAGCAACGGGTGGGCCGGGGAGCTGTTTTTT. Full variable domain (missing parts from reference TRBV7-2 and TRBJ2-2): GAGVSQSPSNKVTEKGKDVELRCDPISGHTALYWYRQSLGQGLEFLIYFQGNSAPDKSGLPSDRFSAERTGGSVSTLTIQRTQQEDSAVYLCASNGWAGELFFGEGSRLTVL.

This CDR3 reads CASSSRGLPETQYF. The CDR3 DNA reads TGTGCCAGCAGCTCCAGGGGGCTTCCAGAGACCCAGTACTTC. The gene calls are TRBV7-9 and TRBJ2-5; 8 bases are a match to TRBD1. This CDR3 spans 14 amino acids. Germline-derived CDR1 and CDR2 are SEHNR and FQNEAQ (reference sequence). J lost 4 bases, V lost 4 bases, and 5 bases had no gene match.